This TCR beta chain was sequenced for a study of cytomegalovirus exposure and HLA in healthy donors. Broader study findings: Most TCR beta V segments were productive about 90% or about 30% of the time in an earlier analysis.

From germline, CDR1 is GTSNPN and CDR2 SVGIG (reference sequence). The CDR3 consists of 11 residues. To note about this clone: Its specificity is unknown.

The PCR contained 60 Vbeta and 13 Jbeta primers. Assay: immunoSEQ multiplex PCR; the TCRdb copy retains only in-frame clones and omits some. This table holds 160,000 or so clones, approximately 84% found once. This clonotype originated in a male donor in good health and CMV-seropositive. The specimen was PBMCs. This sequence joins TRBV30 and TRBJ2-5; D remains ambiguous. The DNA end lines up better with TRBJ2-7; the J call may be wrong. The CDR3 region has the DNA TGTGCCTGGTCCTGGGACTACGAGCAGTACTTC. Translation: CAWSWDYEQYF.